This TCR beta chain came from a study of T-cell memory formation after mild COVID-19. Study-level points and caveats: There was no confirmation that second-wave clones peaking on day 37 were SARS-CoV-2 specific. CD8+ contracting clones occupied EMRA, while CD4+ ones occupied mainly CM and EM.

TCRdb redid the calling of the 5' RACE reads with MiXCR, one entry per CDR3 protein. The sample yields about 410,000 distinct CDR3 sequences, about a quarter seen once. Worth noting for this clonotype: Its specificity is unknown.

Germline-derived CDR1 and CDR2 are KGHDR and SFDVKD. Deletions cut 2 bases from V and 3 bases from J, with 6 bases between. The CDR3 is made up of 14 amino acids. This chain connects TRBV24-1 to TRBJ2-2; D uncertain. This receptor was identified in an adult woman who had mild COVID-19 (a few samples of this study predate the infection). Cell type and time point are not known. Sequencing was done on a sample of PBMCs or a T cell subset sorted from them (not recorded which). CDR3 protein: CATSDYKYTGELFF. CDR3 sequence (DNA): TGTGCCACCAGTGATTACAAGTACACCGGGGAGCTGTTTTTT.